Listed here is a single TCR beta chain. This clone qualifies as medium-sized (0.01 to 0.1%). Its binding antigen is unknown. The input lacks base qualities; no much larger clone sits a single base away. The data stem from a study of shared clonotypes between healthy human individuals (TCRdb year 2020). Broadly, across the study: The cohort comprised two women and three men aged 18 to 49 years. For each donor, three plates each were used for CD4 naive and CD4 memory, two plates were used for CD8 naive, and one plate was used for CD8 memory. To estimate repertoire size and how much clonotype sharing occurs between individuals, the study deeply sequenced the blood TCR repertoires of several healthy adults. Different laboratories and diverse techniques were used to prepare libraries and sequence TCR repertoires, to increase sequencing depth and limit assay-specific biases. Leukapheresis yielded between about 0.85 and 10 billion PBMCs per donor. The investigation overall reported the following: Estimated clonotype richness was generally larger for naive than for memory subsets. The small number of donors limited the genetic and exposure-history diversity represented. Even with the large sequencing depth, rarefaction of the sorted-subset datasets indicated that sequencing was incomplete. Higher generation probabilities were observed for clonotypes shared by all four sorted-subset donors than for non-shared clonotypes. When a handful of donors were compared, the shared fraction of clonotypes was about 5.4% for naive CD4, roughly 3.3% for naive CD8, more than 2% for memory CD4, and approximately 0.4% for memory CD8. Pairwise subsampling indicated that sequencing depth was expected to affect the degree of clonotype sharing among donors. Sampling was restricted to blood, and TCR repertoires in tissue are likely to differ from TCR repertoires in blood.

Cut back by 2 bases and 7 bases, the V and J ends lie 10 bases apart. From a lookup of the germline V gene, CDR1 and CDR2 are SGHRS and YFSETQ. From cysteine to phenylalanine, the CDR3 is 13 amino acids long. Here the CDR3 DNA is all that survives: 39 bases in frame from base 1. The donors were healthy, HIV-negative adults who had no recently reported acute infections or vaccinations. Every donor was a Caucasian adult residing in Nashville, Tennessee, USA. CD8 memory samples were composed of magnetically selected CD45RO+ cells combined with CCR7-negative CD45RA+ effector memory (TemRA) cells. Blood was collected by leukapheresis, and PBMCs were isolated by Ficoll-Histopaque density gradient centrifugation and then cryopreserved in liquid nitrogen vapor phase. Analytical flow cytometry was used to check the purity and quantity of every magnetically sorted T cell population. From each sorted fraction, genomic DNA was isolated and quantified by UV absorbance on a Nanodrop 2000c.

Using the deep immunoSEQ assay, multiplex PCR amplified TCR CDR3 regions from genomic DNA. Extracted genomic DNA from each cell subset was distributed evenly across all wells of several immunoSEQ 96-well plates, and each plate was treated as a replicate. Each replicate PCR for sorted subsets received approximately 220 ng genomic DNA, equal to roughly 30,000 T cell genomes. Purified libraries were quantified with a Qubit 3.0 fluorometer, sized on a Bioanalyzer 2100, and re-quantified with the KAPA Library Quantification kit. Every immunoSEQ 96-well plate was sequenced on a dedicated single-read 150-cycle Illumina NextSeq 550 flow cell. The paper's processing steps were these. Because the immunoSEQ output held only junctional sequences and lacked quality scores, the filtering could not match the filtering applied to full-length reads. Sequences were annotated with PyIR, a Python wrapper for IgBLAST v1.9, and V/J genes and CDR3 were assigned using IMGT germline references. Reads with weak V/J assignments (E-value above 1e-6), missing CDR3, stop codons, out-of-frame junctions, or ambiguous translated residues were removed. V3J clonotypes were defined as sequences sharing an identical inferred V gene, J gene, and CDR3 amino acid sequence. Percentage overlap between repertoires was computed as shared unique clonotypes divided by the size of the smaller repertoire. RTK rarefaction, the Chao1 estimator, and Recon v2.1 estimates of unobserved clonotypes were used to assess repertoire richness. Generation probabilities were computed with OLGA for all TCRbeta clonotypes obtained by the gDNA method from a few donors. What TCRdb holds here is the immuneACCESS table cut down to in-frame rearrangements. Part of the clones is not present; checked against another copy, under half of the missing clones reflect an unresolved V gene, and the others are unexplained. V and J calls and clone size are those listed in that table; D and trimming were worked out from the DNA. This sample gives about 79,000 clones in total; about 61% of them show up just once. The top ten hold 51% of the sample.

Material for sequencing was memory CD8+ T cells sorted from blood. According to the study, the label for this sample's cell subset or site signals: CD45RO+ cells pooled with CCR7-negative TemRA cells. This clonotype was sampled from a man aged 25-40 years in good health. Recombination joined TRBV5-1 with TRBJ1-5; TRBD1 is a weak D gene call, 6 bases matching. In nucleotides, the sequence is TGCGCCAGCAGCTTTGAGGGGGACCAGCCCCAGCATTTT. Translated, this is CASSFEGDQPQHF.